Listed below are T cell receptor beta chains from one sample, sequenced in a study of blood T cell repertoires in COVID-19. The data were produced by immunoSEQ multiplex PCR, yet TCRdb's version contains in-frame clones alone and is incomplete. The top ten hold less than 2% of the sample, which has roughly 200,000 clones, 65% to 90% seen once. Source material: peripheral blood. The receptor source for this set is a human donor in a cohort sampled during active COVID-19. Each CDR3 is given with its conserved first and last residue. A D gene is named only where the DNA matches it firmly. Not all rows give a size; the values are once, few, many and, for expanded clones, a class.

size	J	V	D	CDR3	DNA
NA	TRBJ2-7	TRBV5-6	TRBD2	CASSKGLAGGYEQYF	TGTGCCAGCAGCAAGGGACTAGCGGGGGGCTACGAGCAGTACTTC
NA	TRBJ2-3	TRBV5-1	TRBD2	CASSGGLAGGPGDTQYF	TGCGCCAGCAGCGGGGGACTAGCGGGAGGGCCCGGAGATACGCAGTATTTT
NA	TRBJ2-1	TRBV3-1/TRBV3-2	TRBD1	CASSQDGTEGNEQFF	TGTGCCAGCAGCCAAGATGGGACAGAGGGGAATGAGCAGTTCTTC
NA	TRBJ2-1	TRBV27	NA	CASSLIVSPSRQSYNEQFF	TGTGCCAGCAGTTTGATTGTAAGTCCAAGCCGTCAATCCTACAATGAGCAGTTCTTC
NA	TRBJ1-6	TRBV19	TRBD1	CASSDWDRQAYNSPLHF	TGTGCCAGTAGTGACTGGGACAGGCAAGCATATAATTCACCCCTCCACTTT
NA	TRBJ2-1	TRBV11-3	NA	CASSPDSLHNEQFF	TGTGCCAGCAGCCCTGACTCCTTACACAATGAGCAGTTCTTC
NA	TRBJ2-4	TRBV20-1	NA	CSASNSMAKNIQYF	TGCAGTGCTAGTAATAGCATGGCCAAAAACATTCAGTACTTC
NA	TRBJ1-4	TRBV11-2	TRBD1	CASSLGQGGEKLFF	TGTGCCAGCAGCTTGGGACAGGGGGGCGAAAAACTGTTTTTT
NA	TRBJ1-1	TRBV3-1/TRBV3-2	NA	CATLKDGPHTEAFF	TGTGCCACCTTGAAAGATGGGCCCCACACTGAAGCTTTCTTT
NA	TRBJ1-2	TRBV5-1	TRBD1	CASSLAGTAYGYTF	TGCGCCAGCAGCTTGGCCGGGACAGCGTATGGCTACACCTTC
NA	TRBJ2-3	TRBV7-9	TRBD1	CASSFGQGTDTQYF	TGTGCCAGCAGCTTTGGACAGGGAACAGATACGCAGTATTTT
few	TRBJ1-1	TRBV4-1	TRBD1	CASSLGQGDTEAFF	TGCGCCAGCAGCTTGGGACAGGGGGACACTGAAGCTTTCTTT
NA	TRBJ1-1	TRBV23-1	TRBD1	CAWVDRAAFF	TGCGCCTGGGTAGACAGGGCGGCTTTCTTT
NA	TRBJ1-1	TRBV4-1	NA	CASSQSRGYEDTEAFF	TGCGCCAGCAGCCAATCCCGGGGGTATGAAGACACTGAAGCTTTCTTT
NA	TRBJ2-7	TRBV5-6	TRBD1	CASSIAGQGYEQYF	TGTGCCAGCAGCATCGCGGGACAGGGATACGAGCAGTACTTC
NA	TRBJ1-6	TRBV25-1	NA	CASSEGARIPYNSPLHF	TGTGCCAGCAGTGAAGGAGCTCGGATCCCCTATAATTCACCCCTCCACTTT
NA	TRBJ1-1	TRBV5-1	TRBD1	CASSPDRGNTEAFF	TGCGCCAGCAGTCCTGACAGGGGGAACACTGAAGCTTTCTTT